These 26 T cell receptor beta chains share one sample of origin, sequenced in a study of T cells in Graves' hyperthyroidism and ophthalmopathy. RNA transcripts served as the template for amplifying TCR beta CDR3 regions. The HTBI set primed first-round TCR CDR3 RT-PCR. TCRdb re-derived calls from the multiplex PCR reads in MiXCR, one entry per CDR3 protein. This table holds around 440,000 distinct CDR3 sequences, roughly 14% found once. The sample consisted of blood. These TCRs come from a woman younger than 30 with Graves' hyperthyroidism.

This chain connects TRBV4-1 to TRBJ1-2, with D possibly being TRBD1 (5 bases). Germline values: CDR1 MGHRA, CDR2 YSYEKL. The CDR3 has 17 amino acids. V lost 1 base and J lost 0, with 15 bases in between. CDR3 loop: CASSQVLGVPSNYGYTF. In DNA form, the CDR3 reads TGCGCCAGCAGCCAAGTGTTGGGGGTACCCTCTAACTATGGCTACACCTTC.

This clonotype was found many times. The rearrangement uses TRBV30 and TRBJ1-2; D is possibly TRBD1 (5 bases). The CDR3 has 13 amino acids. CDR1 is GTSNPN, CDR2 SVGIG, per germline (reference sequence). Trimming shortened V by 3 bases and J by 8 bases, and 16 bases separated the two germline ends. The CDR3 DNA reads as TGTGCCTGGAGGGGGACGGGGAGGGTCGGCTACACCTTC. This translates into CAWRGTGRVGYTF.

This clonotype appeared many times. This chain links TRBV19 with TRBJ1-2; D perhaps matches TRBD1 (5 bases). Germline CDR1 reads LNHDA; CDR2 reads SQIVND (reference sequence). This CDR3 contains 14 residues. Trimming left V 6 bases short and J 4 bases short, with 15 bases between. The CDR3 DNA is TGTGCCAGTAGCTACTTGACAGAGCCCTATGGCTACACCTTC. It translates to CASSYLTEPYGYTF.

The table lists this clonotype with many counts. This chain links TRBV4-1 with TRBJ1-4; 7 nucleotides align to TRBD1. Germline V CDR1 and CDR2: MGHRA, YSYEKL. Trimming at V came to 7 bases and at J to 0 bases, leaving 5 bases not matched to a gene. The CDR3 consists of 15 residues. CDR3 loop: CASTTTGATNEKLFF. CDR3 bases: TGCGCCAGCACCACTACAGGGGCAACTAATGAAAAACTGTTTTTT.

This clonotype was seen repeatedly, ten times or more. V is TRBV2 and J is TRBJ2-7; D unclear. CDR3 length: 14 amino acids. Trimming left V 2 bases short and J 3 bases short, with 11 bases between. CDR1 and CDR2 (germline): SNHLY, FYNNEI. CDR3 sequence: CASSEPPKDYEQYF. The DNA of the CDR3 is TGTGCCAGCAGTGAACCCCCCAAAGACTACGAGCAGTACTTC.

Many counts were recorded for this clonotype. The chain is built from TRBV20-1 and TRBJ2-7, with TRBD2 matching 12 bases. Germline V CDR1 and CDR2: DFQATT, SNEGSKA (reference sequence). The V segment lost 5 bases and the J segment 5 bases; nucleotides outside the gene matches: 7. The CDR3 totals 14 residues. In nucleotides, the CDR3 is TGCAGTGCTCCACGGACTAGCGGGGTCAACGAGCAGTACTTC. It specifies CSAPRTSGVNEQYF.

The sample holds many counts of this clonotype. The chain has TRBV20-1 and TRBJ2-1; no definite D call. Germline V gives CDR1 DFQATT, CDR2 SNEGSKA (reference sequence). The CDR3 length is 15 residues. With 4 bases removed from V and 0 bases from J, the gap between germline ends came to 13 bases. CDR3 amino acids: CSAIETPSSYNEQFF. DNA of the CDR3: TGCAGTGCTATTGAGACCCCGAGCTCCTACAATGAGCAGTTCTTC.

This clonotype was recorded once. The rearrangement links TRBV20-1 to TRBJ2-1; TRBD1 agrees at 10 bases. Germline loops: CDR1 DFQATT, CDR2 SNEGSKA (reference sequence). J lost 9 bases, V lost 1 base, and 9 bases had no gene match. The CDR3 contains 15 residues. For the CDR3, the DNA is TGCAGTGCTAGAGCCGGGACAGGGGACCTCGGTGAGCAGTTCTTC. Residues: CSARAGTGDLGEQFF.

This clonotype was recorded many times. The chain is built from TRBV10-3 and TRBJ2-7; TRBD1 matches at 10 bases. Trimming took 0 bases from V and 6 from J; bases not matched to a gene: 5. The CDR3 has 15 residues. The germline V gene encodes CDR1 ENHRY and CDR2 SYGVKD. The CDR3 sequence is CAISESGTGVGEQYF. The CDR3 bases are TGTGCCATCAGTGAGTCTGGGACAGGGGTTGGCGAGCAGTACTTC.

This clonotype has at least ten counts. V and J are TRBV30 and TRBJ2-7; no clear D gene. This CDR3 comprises 13 residues. Germline values: CDR1 GTSNPN, CDR2 SVGIG (reference sequence). Trimming took 3 bases from V and 2 from J, leaving 11 bases between them. This CDR3 reads CAWSNGPTYEQYF. The CDR3 region has the DNA TGTGCCTGGAGCAACGGGCCGACCTACGAGCAGTACTTC.

This clonotype has ten or more counts. The V and J genes are TRBV2 and TRBJ2-5; D may be TRBD1 (6 bases). Germline CDR1 and CDR2: SNHLY and FYNNEI. V gave up 0 bases and J gave up 6 bases, with 11 bases separating them. The CDR3 extends over 14 amino acids. CDR3 DNA: TGTGCCAGCAGTGAAGCGGGCAGGGGTAAGACCCAGTACTTC. The encoded protein is CASSEAGRGKTQYF.

This clonotype was detected many times. The rearrangement uses TRBV30 and TRBJ2-1, with D hard to call. Per the germline V gene, CDR1 is GTSNPN and CDR2 is SVGIG (reference sequence). V was shortened by 0 bases and J by 6 bases, with 3 bases between the two germline ends. The CDR3 length is 11 residues. CDR3 region: CAWSVANEQFF. CDR3 DNA: TGTGCCTGGAGTGTAGCCAATGAGCAGTTCTTC.

This clonotype has only a few counts. The V gene is TRBV19, the J gene TRBJ1-1, with a possible D match to TRBD1 (5 bases). Germline V gene sequence: CDR1 LNHDA, CDR2 SQIVND (reference sequence). The CDR3 has 13 amino acids. Deletions cut 2 bases from V and 4 bases from J, with 8 bases between. CDR3 DNA: TGTGCCAGTAGTATACGTAGGGGCACTGAAGCTTTCTTT. Amino acids: CASSIRRGTEAFF. Full variable domain (missing parts from reference TRBV19 and TRBJ1-1): DGGITQSPKYLFRKEGQNVTLSCEQNLNHDAMYWYRQDPGQGLRLIYYSQIVNDFQKGDIAEGYSVSREKKESFPLTVTSAQKNPTAFYLCASSIRRGTEAFFGQGTRLTVV.

There are a few counts of this clonotype. The chain couples TRBV18 to TRBJ2-1, with D possibly being TRBD2 (7 bases). Germline CDR1 KGHSH, CDR2 LQKENI. With 0 bases removed from V and 6 bases from J, the gap between germline ends came to 15 bases. This CDR3 comprises 16 residues. CDR3 residues: CASSPPGGGGANEQFF. CDR3 DNA sequence: TGTGCCAGCTCACCACCCGGAGGGGGGGGGGCCAATGAGCAGTTCTTC.

This clonotype was detected many times. The chain combines TRBV27 with TRBJ2-7, with D uncertain. Per the germline V gene, CDR1 is MNHEY and CDR2 is SMNVEV (reference sequence). The CDR3 contains 14 residues. V was clipped by 2 bases and J by 5 bases, with 13 bases between them. The CDR3 protein is CASSLRHPRNEQYF. The CDR3 DNA follows: TGTGCCAGCAGTTTACGCCACCCCCGAAACGAGCAGTACTTC.

In its sample, this clonotype was seen many times. The rearrangement uses TRBV28 and TRBJ1-5, with D possibly TRBD1 on 5 matching bases. The CDR3 sequence is 14 residues long. The germline CDR1 and CDR2 sequences are MDHEN and SYDVKM. Trimming removed 5 bases at V and 2 bases at J, with 10 bases between. The CDR3 nucleotides read TGTGCCAGCAGTCTCCGGGGCGGCAATCAGCCCCAGCATTTT. Protein: CASSLRGGNQPQHF.

This clonotype was seen more than once but under ten times. The DNA of the CDR3 is TGTGCCAACACCCTCGGTGGGGTATCCTATGGCTACACCTTC. As protein: CANTLGGVSYGYTF. V and J are TRBV12-3 or TRBV12-4 and TRBJ1-2; D gene ambiguous. The CDR3 has 14 amino acids. V shed 10 bases and J shed 4 bases, with 19 bases lying between them.

This clonotype was counted at least ten times. The chain uses TRBV5-5 and TRBJ1-4; TRBD1 agrees at 9 bases. J was trimmed by 7 bases and V by 0 bases; bases with no gene match: 10. Germline-derived CDR1 and CDR2 are SGHKS and YYEKEE (reference sequence). This CDR3 comprises 17 residues. Written as DNA, the CDR3 is TGTGCCAGCAGCTTGGAACACCGGGACAGGGCTTCTGAAAAACTGTTTTTT. This sequence encodes CASSLEHRDRASEKLFF. The full variable domain, with the rest looked up from reference TRBV5-5 and TRBJ1-4, is DAGVTQSPTHLIKTRGQQVTLRCSPISGHKSVSWYQQVLGQGPQFIFQYYEKEERGRGNFPDRFSARQFPNYSSELNVNALLLGDSALYLCASSLEHRDRASEKLFFGSGTQLSVL.

J is TRBJ1-2 and V is TRBV11-2; the D is unclear. V was pared by 2 bases and J by 0 bases, with 7 bases between. The V gene's germline CDR1 is SGHAT and CDR2 FQNNGV. CDR3 length: 14 amino acids. CDR3 region: CASSLKAANYGYTF. The CDR3 bases are TGTGCCAGCAGCTTAAAGGCCGCTAACTATGGCTACACCTTC.

A few counts support this clonotype. V is TRBV6-1 and J is TRBJ1-2; perhaps TRBD1 as D (5 bases). Germline loops: CDR1 MNHNS, CDR2 SASEGT. Trimming removed 7 bases at V and 4 bases at J, with 13 bases between. The CDR3 is 13 amino acids. The CDR3 DNA follows: TGTGCCAGCACCCTAGGGACTCTCTATGGCTACACCTTC. Amino acids: CASTLGTLYGYTF.

The chain employs TRBV5-4 and TRBJ2-4, with a possible D match to TRBD2 (6 bases). The CDR3 runs 16 residues. Between the trimmed V and J ends, which lost 2 bases and 0 bases, there was a span of 12 bases. The V gene's germline CDR1 is SGHNT and CDR2 YYREEE (reference sequence). In nucleotides, the CDR3 is TGTGCCAGCAGCTTAGGAGGGAGACAAGCCAAAAACATTCAGTACTTC. It yields the protein CASSLGGRQAKNIQYF.

This clonotype was counted at least ten times. The chain has TRBV6-6 and TRBJ1-3; no definite D call. V was shortened by 0 bases and J by 0 bases, with 6 bases between the two germline ends. CDR1 and CDR2 from the germline V gene are MNHNY and SVGAGI (reference sequence). The length of the CDR3 is 15 residues. The CDR3 reads CASSYSRGSGNTIYF. CDR3 coding DNA: TGTGCCAGCAGTTACTCGAGAGGCTCTGGAAACACCATATATTTT.

The chain couples TRBV19 to TRBJ1-6, with 8 bases lining up with TRBD1. The ends lost 5 bases at V and 0 bases at J; junction bases unmatched: 6. This CDR3 is 17 amino acids long. Germline CDR1 and CDR2: LNHDA and SQIVND (reference sequence). This chain's CDR3 is CASSQWTGSSYNSPLHF. The CDR3 nucleotides are TGTGCCAGTAGTCAGTGGACAGGGAGCTCCTATAATTCACCCCTCCACTTT.

This clonotype has a count of ten or more. The chain joins TRBV20-1 to TRBJ2-2; D perhaps matches TRBD1 (5 bases). The germline CDR1 and CDR2 sequences are DFQATT and SNEGSKA (reference sequence). Trimming removed 3 bases at V and 1 base at J, with 12 bases between. The CDR3 length is 15 residues. The CDR3 reads CSASLGQQNTGELFF. In DNA, the CDR3 is TGCAGTGCTAGCCTAGGACAACAGAACACCGGGGAGCTGTTTTTT.

Remarks on this clonotype: The junction differs from germline at one of its ends, possibly a read error. V usage is TRBV7-6 and J usage is TRBJ2-3, with TRBD2 matching 11 bases. The CDR3 spans 15 residues. Germline assignment: CDR1 SGHVS and CDR2 FNYEAQ. CDR3 in DNA: TGTGCCAGCGGCTTAGAACTAGCGGGAGCTGATACGCAGTATTTT. The encoded protein is CASGLELAGADTQYF.

V is TRBV2 and J is TRBJ2-7, with TRBD1 as a possible D gene (6 bases). V lost 1 base and J lost 0, with 10 bases in between. This CDR3 has 15 amino acids. CDR1 is SNHLY, CDR2 FYNNEI, per germline. The CDR3: CASSEGQAASYEQYF. CDR3 DNA sequence: TGTGCCAGCAGTGAAGGACAGGCCGCCTCCTACGAGCAGTACTTC.